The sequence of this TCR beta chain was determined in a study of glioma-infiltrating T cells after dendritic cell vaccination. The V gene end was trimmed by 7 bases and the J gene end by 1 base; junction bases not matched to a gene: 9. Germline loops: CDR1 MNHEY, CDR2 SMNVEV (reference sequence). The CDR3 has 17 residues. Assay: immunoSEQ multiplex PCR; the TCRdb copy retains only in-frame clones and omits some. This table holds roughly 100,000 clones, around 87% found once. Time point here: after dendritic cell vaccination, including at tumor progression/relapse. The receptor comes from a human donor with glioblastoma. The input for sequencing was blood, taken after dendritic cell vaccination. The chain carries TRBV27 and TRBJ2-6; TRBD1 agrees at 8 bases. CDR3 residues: CASTRGTGGSGANVLTF. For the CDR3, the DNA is TGTGCCAGCACCCGAGGTACAGGGGGATCTGGGGCCAACGTCCTGACTTTC.